A single sample is the source of the 29 T cell receptor beta chains below, sequenced in a study of cytomegalovirus exposure and HLA in healthy donors. 60 Vbeta and 13 Jbeta primers were used in PCR. The table came from immunoSEQ multiplex PCR; TCRdb's copy has only in-frame clones and leaves some out. This sample has fewer than 70,000 clones, with about 79% found just once. Sequenced input: PBMCs. The receptors were gathered from a man aged 35-49 years in good health and CMV-seronegative.

The chain carries TRBV5-1 and TRBJ1-1; D remains unclear. The CDR3 covers 16 residues. CDR1 SGHRS and CDR2 YFSETQ come from the germline V gene. Trimming shortened V by 1 base and J by 1 base, and 14 bases separated the two germline ends. CDR3: CASSLYIGQANTEAFF. The DNA for the CDR3 is TGCGCCAGCAGCTTGTATATCGGTCAGGCGAACACTGAAGCTTTCTTT.

The J gene is TRBJ2-5, the V gene TRBV6-1; a weak D match, TRBD2 (6 bases). V lost 6 bases and J 5 bases, leaving 10 bases between the germline ends. The CDR3 loop spans 12 amino acids. CDR1 MNHNS and CDR2 SASEGT come from the germline V gene. CDR3 coding DNA: TGTGCCAGCAGGCGGGGCTCGGAGACCCAGTACTTC. As protein: CASRRGSETQYF.

In this sample, this clone turned up once. This chain uses TRBV2 with TRBJ1-4; D remains ambiguous. The germline CDR1 and CDR2 sequences are SNHLY and FYNNEI. V was clipped by 6 bases and J by 4 bases, with 12 bases between them. The CDR3 loop spans 14 amino acids. The chain's CDR3 is CASRRSQINEKLFF. CDR3 coding DNA: TGTGCCAGCAGGAGGTCCCAGATTAATGAAAAACTGTTTTTT. The full variable domain, completed using reference TRBV2 and TRBJ1-4, is EPEVTQTPSHQVTQMGQEVILRCVPISNHLYFYWYRQILGQKVEFLVSFYNNEISEKSEIFDDQFSVERPDGSNFTLKIRSTKLEDSAMYFCASRRSQINEKLFFGSGTQLSVL.

The chain combines TRBV5-1 with TRBJ2-1; possibly TRBD1 or TRBD2 for D (6 bases each). The V gene's germline CDR1 is SGHRS and CDR2 YFSETQ. V was shortened by 8 bases and J by 8 bases, with 14 bases between the two germline ends. The CDR3 is 12 amino acids. In DNA, the CDR3 is TGCGCCAGTAGCGGACAGACCTATGAGCAGTTCTTC. Translation: CASSGQTYEQFF.

CDR3 protein: CASSLYWTSGNNEQFF. The CDR3 DNA sequence: TGCGCCAGCAGCCTATATTGGACTAGCGGTAACAATGAGCAGTTCTTC. The rearrangement uses TRBV4-3 and TRBJ2-1, with TRBD2 identical over 10 bases. V lost 4 bases, J lost 5 bases, and 8 bases stayed unmatched. This CDR3 region has 16 residues. Looked up from germline, CDR1 is LGHNA and CDR2 is YSLEER.

The rearrangement joins TRBV28 to TRBJ1-2; the match to TRBD1 covers 7 bases. Germline V gene data show CDR1 as MDHEN and CDR2 as SYDVKM. J gave up 0 bases and V 6 bases, and 16 bases lay outside the gene matches. The CDR3 length is 18 residues. The CDR3 sequence is CASSPNRRNRGANYGYTF. The DNA for the CDR3 is TGTGCCAGCAGCCCAAACCGTCGGAACAGGGGAGCTAACTATGGCTACACCTTC.

The J gene is TRBJ1-1, the V gene TRBV5-1; the match to TRBD1 covers 11 bases. Trimming took 6 bases from V and 0 from J; bases not matched to a gene: 7. The CDR3 totals 16 residues. The V gene's germline CDR1 is SGHRS and CDR2 YFSETQ. DNA for the CDR3: TGCGCCAGCACCCCAGGACAGGGGGCTATGAACACTGAAGCTTTCTTT. Amino acid sequence: CASTPGQGAMNTEAFF.

The J gene is TRBJ2-3, the V gene TRBV4-3; 8 bases agree with TRBD1. The CDR3 is 15 residues long. The trim removed 4 bases at V and 7 bases at J, leaving 10 bases unmatched. Germline lookup yields CDR1 LGHNA and CDR2 YSLEER. The CDR3 here is CASSPGTGLWYTQYF. In DNA, the CDR3 is TGCGCCAGCAGCCCTGGGACAGGACTTTGGTATACGCAGTATTTT.

This chain links TRBV5-1 with TRBJ2-2; D might be TRBD1 (8 bases). The CDR3 has 18 amino acids. The germline gives CDR1 SGHRS, CDR2 YFSETQ. Trimming removed 3 bases at V and 1 base at J, with 19 bases between. The CDR3 spells CASSSLAGGTGNTGELFF. In nucleotides, the CDR3 is TGCGCCAGCAGCTCATTAGCGGGCGGGACAGGGAACACCGGGGAGCTGTTTTTT.

The V and J genes are TRBV30 and TRBJ2-2, with 7 bases identical to TRBD1. This CDR3 region has 14 residues. V was clipped by 5 bases and J by 0 bases; unmatched bases: 3. Germline V CDR1 and CDR2: GTSNPN, SVGIG (reference sequence). The CDR3 here is CAWVQGTNTGELFF. The CDR3 DNA reads TGTGCCTGGGTACAGGGGACGAACACCGGGGAGCTGTTTTTT.

This clone was seen a few times. J is TRBJ2-5 and V is TRBV6-6; the match to TRBD1 covers 11 bases. The CDR3 loop spans 15 amino acids. J was trimmed by 5 bases and V by 6 bases; bases with no gene match: 8. Germline CDR1 is MNHNY and CDR2 is SVGAGI (reference sequence). CDR3 in amino acids: CASSDPGTGGETQYF. Here the CDR3 DNA reads TGTGCCAGCAGCGACCCCGGGACAGGGGGGGAGACCCAGTACTTC.

This clone was counted once. The chain uses TRBV7-8 and TRBJ1-1; weak D call: TRBD1 (5 bases). The CDR3 sequence is 16 residues long. The V gene lost 2 bases and the J gene lost 6 bases, with 19 bases spanning the gap. In germline, CDR1 is SGHVS, CDR2 FQNEAQ. The chain's CDR3 is CASSLPRTGTHAEAFF. CDR3 DNA: TGTGCCAGCAGCTTACCCCGGACCGGGACTCACGCTGAAGCTTTCTTT. Based on the CDR3 plus reference TRBV7-8 and TRBJ1-1, the full variable domain is GAGVSQSPRYKVAKRGQDVALRCDPISGHVSLFWYQQALGQGPEFLTYFQNEAQLDKSGLPSDRFFAERPEGSVSTLKIQRTQQEDSAVYLCASSLPRTGTHAEAFFGQGTRLTVV.

This rearrangement joins TRBV27 to TRBJ2-1; D is ambiguous. Germline-derived CDR1 and CDR2 are MNHEY and SMNVEV (reference sequence). The V gene lost 3 bases and the J gene lost 1 base, with 13 bases spanning the gap. The CDR3 extends over 16 amino acids. The CDR3 loop reads CASSLSRVISYNEQFF. In nucleotides, the CDR3 is TGTGCCAGCAGTTTGTCTCGGGTAATATCCTACAATGAGCAGTTCTTC.

The chain carries TRBV11-3 and TRBJ2-3, with 10 bases identical to TRBD2. The CDR3 length is 15 residues. The J segment lost 4 bases and the V segment lost 4 bases, leaving 5 bases of the junction unmatched. Germline V CDR1 and CDR2: SGHNT, YENEEA. In nucleotides, the CDR3 is TGTGCCAGCAGCTCGGGGGGACTAGCGCCAGATACGCAGTATTTT. It yields the protein CASSSGGLAPDTQYF.

About this clone: Other DNA sequences in the same sample also yield this CDR3. Here the CDR3 DNA reads TGTGCCAGCAGCGTAGGAGGAGGAAACACCGGGGAGCTGTTTTTT. Its translation: CASSVGGGNTGELFF. The gene calls are TRBV9 and TRBJ2-2; TRBD2 is a possible D gene (5 bases). This CDR3 comprises 15 residues. Per germline, CDR1 SGDLS and CDR2 YYNGEE. Trimming cost V 0 bases and J 2 bases, with 8 bases left between them.

The chain combines TRBV5-6 with TRBJ1-3; unclear D gene. This CDR3 region has 15 residues. Germline V gene lookup returns CDR1 SGHDT and CDR2 YYEEEE. V lost 7 bases, J lost 0 bases, and 14 bases lay in between. In DNA form, the CDR3 reads TGTGCCAGCTCCCTGAATCCGGGCTCTGGAAACACCATATATTTT. Translation: CASSLNPGSGNTIYF. Variable domain in full (rest from reference TRBV5-6 and TRBJ1-3): DAGVTQSPTHLIKTRGQQVTLRCSPKSGHDTVSWYQQALGQGPQFIFQYYEEEERQRGNFPDRFSGHQFPNYSSELNVNALLLGDSALYLCASSLNPGSGNTIYFGEGSWLTVV.

V gene TRBV7-9 combines with J gene TRBJ2-1; 13 positions match TRBD2. The CDR3 is 16 amino acids. CDR1 and CDR2 (germline): SEHNR, FQNEAQ (reference sequence). Unmatched junction bases numbered 8, after V lost 6 bases and J lost 6 bases. The CDR3 protein is CASSSGLAGEGNEQFF. CDR3 nucleotides: TGTGCCAGCAGTTCTGGACTAGCGGGGGAGGGCAATGAGCAGTTCTTC.

There are a few counts of this clone. The chain uses TRBV4-3 and TRBJ2-7, with 8 bases lining up with TRBD1. The CDR3 extends over 13 amino acids. Germline CDR1 LGHNA, CDR2 YSLEER. V shed 2 bases, J shed 6 bases, and the junction held 3 bases outside the gene matches. The CDR3: CASSQRTGREQYF. The CDR3 DNA sequence: TGCGCCAGCAGCCAACGGACAGGGCGCGAGCAGTACTTC.

V and J are TRBV5-1 and TRBJ2-3, with TRBD2 identical over 8 bases. CDR1 is SGHRS and CDR2 is YFSETQ in the germline V gene. The CDR3 covers 15 residues. J was trimmed by 11 bases and V by 4 bases; bases with no gene match: 15. The CDR3 DNA follows: TGCGCCAGCAGCCCCCTTGGGACTAGTAGGAAATGGCAGTATTTT. This encodes CASSPLGTSRKWQYF.

The CDR3 DNA is TGTGCCAGTAGCTTGGTGAGGGACAGGGGGCAGCCCCAGCATTTT. Its protein is CASSLVRDRGQPQHF. This chain links TRBV19 with TRBJ1-5; 11 positions match TRBD1. CDR3 size: 15 residues. J was trimmed by 7 bases and V by 6 bases; bases with no gene match: 8. Germline V gene lookup returns CDR1 LNHDA and CDR2 SQIVND (reference sequence).

This rearrangement joins TRBV30 to TRBJ1-4, with TRBD1 identical over 9 bases. The J segment lost 7 bases and the V segment lost 7 bases, leaving 7 bases of the junction unmatched. CDR3 length: 13 residues. From germline, CDR1 is GTSNPN and CDR2 SVGIG (reference sequence). As DNA, the CDR3 is TGTGCCTTAACAGGGGGCAGAAGTGAAAAACTGTTTTTT. Amino acids: CALTGGRSEKLFF. Full variable domain (rest looked up from reference TRBV30 and TRBJ1-4): SQTIHQWPATLVQPVGSPLSLECTVEGTSNPNLYWYRQAAGRGLQLLFYSVGIGQISSEVPQNLSASRPQDRQFILSSKKLLLSDSGFYLCALTGGRSEKLFFGSGTQLSVL.

This clone was recorded a few times. The chain uses TRBV14 and TRBJ1-1; 8 positions agree with TRBD1. The V gene end was trimmed by 3 bases and the J gene end by 0 bases; junction bases not matched to a gene: 3. The CDR3 has 15 residues. Germline CDR1 reads SGHDN; CDR2 reads FVKESK. CDR3 bases: TGTGCCAGCAGCCATCGGGACAGGATGAACACTGAAGCTTTCTTT. Protein product: CASSHRDRMNTEAFF.

The gene calls are TRBV27 and TRBJ2-2; 9 bases fit TRBD2. Germline V gene sequence: CDR1 MNHEY, CDR2 SMNVEV (reference sequence). The CDR3 spans 16 residues. The trim removed 5 bases at V and 7 bases at J, leaving 11 bases unmatched. The CDR3 region has the DNA TGTGCCAGCAGTCCCCAGGGTCTAGCGGGGTACGGGGAGCTGTTTTTT. Encoded protein: CASSPQGLAGYGELFF.

This chain uses TRBV5-4 with TRBJ2-5; D perhaps matches TRBD2 (7 bases). The V and J ends lost 4 bases and 2 bases respectively, with 21 bases between them. Per the germline V gene, CDR1 is SGHNT and CDR2 is YYREEE (reference sequence). The CDR3 sequence is 17 residues long. CDR3 residues: CASSHGGGGGLQETQYF. DNA for the CDR3: TGTGCCAGCAGCCACGGCGGGGGCGGGGGCCTACAAGAGACCCAGTACTTC.

The chain uses TRBV27 and TRBJ1-1; TRBD1 is a possible D gene (6 bases). The ends were cut back, 0 bases at V and 5 bases at J, with 13 bases in the middle. CDR1 is MNHEY, CDR2 SMNVEV, per germline (reference sequence). CDR3 length equals 15 residues. For the CDR3, the DNA is TGTGCCAGCAGTTTATCAAGGGGGGGTGGGACTGAAGCTTTCTTT. This gives the protein CASSLSRGGGTEAFF.

The chain couples TRBV27 to TRBJ2-7, with 10 positions matching TRBD1. The V segment lost 5 bases and the J segment 2 bases; nucleotides outside the gene matches: 12. The CDR3 extends over 17 amino acids. CDR1 and CDR2 (germline): MNHEY, SMNVEV (reference sequence). In DNA, the CDR3 is TGTGCCAGCAGTCCTATCGTATGGGACAGGGGTACCTACGAGCAGTACTTC. Encoded protein: CASSPIVWDRGTYEQYF.

This clone was recorded once. This chain uses TRBV18 with TRBJ1-1; 10 bases agree with TRBD1. V dropped 6 bases and J dropped 7; count of bases not matched to a gene: 14. The CDR3 totals 16 residues. The germline V gene encodes CDR1 KGHSH and CDR2 LQKENI. This CDR3 reads CASSPTARQGADEAFF. Written as DNA, the CDR3 is TGTGCCAGCTCCCCAACCGCTAGACAGGGGGCGGATGAAGCTTTCTTT.

V usage is TRBV9 and J usage is TRBJ2-2, with D unclear. Trimming took 0 bases from V and 7 from J, leaving 7 bases between them. The germline V gene encodes CDR1 SGDLS and CDR2 YYNGEE. This CDR3 is 13 amino acids long. Here the CDR3 DNA reads TGTGCCAGCAGCGTAGATGATAGCGGGGAGCTGTTTTTT. Its translation is CASSVDDSGELFF.

The genes are TRBV19 and TRBJ2-4; TRBD1 matches at 7 bases. The germline CDR1 and CDR2 sequences are LNHDA and SQIVND (reference sequence). The CDR3 is made up of 16 amino acids. Germline trimming cut 0 bases from V and 0 bases from J; bases unmatched to any gene: 2. The CDR3 loop is CASSIEQGLAKNIQYF. The CDR3 region has the DNA TGTGCCAGTAGTATAGAACAGGGGTTAGCCAAAAACATTCAGTACTTC.